Below are 26 T cell receptor beta chains sequenced from a single sample in a study of CD8+ T cells in alopecia areata. Sequencing used cDNA as its template, made by extracting RNA and reverse transcribing it. Clones were read by immunoSEQ multiplex PCR, and TCRdb kept only the in-frame ones, dropping some. The sample contains about 110,000 clones, none occurring once; around 19% lies in the top ten. Sequenced: lesional skin. The receptors originated from a C3H/HeJ mouse with alopecia areata. For this mouse line, the MHC haplotype is H2-k.

Notes on this clone: Gene and germline names: mouse. The part of the CDR3 DNA that was read is TGCACCTGCAGTGCGGGACAGGGGAGGATCCAAGAC. It is translated as CTCSAGQGRIQD. The full CDR3 is CTCSAGQGRIQDTQYF. This rearrangement joins TRBV1 to TRBJ2-5; TRBD1 agrees at 10 bases. The read terminates 4 residues before the CDR3 end, so the remaining end is supplied by the germline J gene. The length of the CDR3 is 16 residues. Trimming took 3 bases from V and 2 from J; bases not matched to a gene: 5. The germline V gene has CDR1 NSQYPW and CDR2 LRSPGD (reference sequence).

Notes on this clone: Mouse gene names apply. From the germline J gene comes the end of the CDR3, since the read stops 4 residues before it. The rearrangement links TRBV17 to TRBJ2-7, with D possibly TRBD2 on 5 matching bases. V was shortened by 2 bases and J by 0 bases, with 11 bases between the two germline ends. Germline values: CDR1 MNHDT, CDR2 YYDKIL. The CDR3 contains 15 residues. CDR3 in amino acids: CASSRTGRSSYEQYF. The covered CDR3 bases are TGTGCTAGCAGTAGAACTGGCAGGAGCTCCTAT.

This clone occurred a few times. At residue 13, the DNA translation does not agree with TCRdb's protein; the protein displayed here is the one encoded by the DNA. Genes here carry mouse names. The DNA ends 3 residues before the CDR3 does, and the rest of the CDR3 is filled in from the germline J gene. The genes are TRBV13-3 and TRBJ1-3; 9 bases are shared with TRBD1. There are 16 residues in the CDR3. J lost 1 base, V lost 2 bases, and 4 bases had no gene match. Germline lookup yields CDR1 NNHDY and CDR2 SYVADS. The CDR3 bases that were read are TGTGCCAGCAGTGAGATACAGGGGGCCTCTGGAAATACG. Amino acid sequence: CASSEIQGASGNT. From start to end, the CDR3 is CASSEIQGASGNTLYF.

To note about this clone: Germline and genes: mouse. The read is 4 residues too short to cover the CDR3 end, so that end is filled in from the germline J gene. The rearrangement joins TRBV5 to TRBJ2-7, with no clear D. V shed 1 base and J shed 2 bases, with 3 bases lying between them. From germline, CDR1 is LGHNA and CDR2 YNLKQL (reference sequence). The CDR3 consists of 12 residues. The CDR3 bases that were read are TGTGCCAGCAGCCAAGGTGCCTAT. Protein sequence: CASSQGAY. The whole CDR3 reads CASSQGAYEQYF.

To note about this clone: Gene labels here are mouse ones. The read comes to an end 4 residues before the CDR3 does, leaving the germline J gene to fill in the end. This chain joins TRBV1 and TRBJ1-4, with TRBD1 matching 7 bases. This CDR3 spans 13 amino acids. The germline V gene has CDR1 NSQYPW and CDR2 LRSPGD (reference sequence). The CDR3 DNA, read in part, is TGCACCTGCAGTGCCACAGGGGCCGAA. Its protein product is CTCSATGAE. The entire CDR3 reads CTCSATGAERLFF.

This clone was found a few times. Gene names follow the mouse nomenclature. With the read ending 4 residues before the CDR3 end, the germline J gene is used to fill in that end. The chain has TRBV13-2 and TRBJ2-1; 9 nucleotides agree with TRBD2. The CDR3 length is 14 residues. Germline-derived CDR1 and CDR2 are NNHNN and SYGAGS (reference sequence). CDR3 bases read: TGTGCCAGCGGTGAGCCAACTGGGGGGGCT. Translation gives CASGEPTGGA. The CDR3 in its entirety is CASGEPTGGAEQFF.

This clone was observed a few times. Gene names are the mouse ones. With the read ending 4 residues before the CDR3 end, the germline J gene is used to fill in that end. V usage is TRBV13-3 and J usage is TRBJ1-1; D is possibly TRBD1 (5 bases). The CDR3 is 14 residues long. CDR1 is NNHDY and CDR2 is SYVADS in the germline V gene. The CDR3 protein is CASRLSGGGREVFF. Incomplete CDR3 DNA: TGTGCCAGCAGGCTCTCTGGGGGGGGGAGA.

In the case of this clone: The genes and germline here are from mouse. The read terminates 4 residues ahead of where the CDR3 ends, so the germline J gene completes it. The chain couples TRBV13-1 to TRBJ2-7, with 10 nucleotides matching TRBD1. The germline gives CDR1 NSHNY, CDR2 SYGAGN. V lost 3 bases and J lost 0; bases outside the gene matches: 6. The CDR3 runs to 16 residues. Partial CDR3 DNA: TGTGCCAGCAGTGGATCCGGGACAGGGGCCTCCTAT. This translates into CASSGSGTGASY. In full, the CDR3 reads CASSGSGTGASYEQYF.

About this clone: The genes are named according to mouse. The CDR3 extends 4 residues past the end of the read, so its final part is completed from the germline J gene. The chain recombines TRBV1 with TRBJ1-1; maybe TRBD1 (6 bases). Per germline, CDR1 NSQYPW and CDR2 LRSPGD (reference sequence). The CDR3 runs 14 residues. Trimming shortened V by 5 bases and J by 4 bases, and 14 bases separated the two germline ends. The sequenced part of the CDR3 DNA is TGCACCTGCAGTACCCGACAAGGGGGCACA. This codes for CTCSTRQGGT. The full-length CDR3 reads as CTCSTRQGGTEVFF. Variable domain in full (rest from reference TRBV1 and TRBJ1-1): VTLLEQNPRWRLVPRGQAVNLRCILKNSQYPWMSWYQQDLQKQLQWLFTLRSPGDKEVKSLPGADYLATRVTDTELRLQVANMSQGRTLYCTCSTRQGGTEVFFGKGTRLTVV.

The table lists this clone with a few counts. Germline and genes here are mouse. CDR3 bases read: TGCACCTGCAGTGCAGATGGCCAGGGGTACTATGCT. Encoded protein: CTCSADGQGYYA. Given in full, the CDR3 is CTCSADGQGYYAEQFF. This chain uses TRBV1 with TRBJ2-1; TRBD1 might be the D (6 bases). The read comes to an end 4 residues before the CDR3 does, leaving the germline J gene to fill in the end. This CDR3 comprises 16 residues. Deletions cut 0 bases from V and 2 bases from J, with 11 bases between. CDR1 NSQYPW and CDR2 LRSPGD come from the germline V gene (reference sequence).

This clone was counted between two and nine times. Gene names denote mouse genes. The CDR3 end lies 4 residues beyond the end of the read and is filled in from the germline J gene. The same CDR3 arises from other DNA sequences in this sample as well. The V gene is TRBV1, the J gene TRBJ2-5; 8 bases map to TRBD2. CDR3 length: 16 amino acids. J was trimmed by 2 bases and V by 3 bases; bases with no gene match: 7. Germline V gives CDR1 NSQYPW, CDR2 LRSPGD (reference sequence). Here the CDR3 reads CTCSADPGGFQDTQYF. The DNA read from the CDR3 is TGCACCTGCAGTGCGGACCCTGGGGGGTTCCAAGAC.

Concerning this clone itself: The germline and genes are mouse ones. The read terminates 4 residues ahead of where the CDR3 ends, so the germline J gene completes it. The chain uses TRBV19 and TRBJ1-2; 8 bases align to TRBD1. This CDR3 has 13 residues. CDR1 and CDR2 from the germline V gene are FNHDT and SITEND (reference sequence). V dropped 5 bases and J dropped 3; count of bases not matched to a gene: 3. Incomplete CDR3 DNA: TGTGCCAGCAGGGACAGGGTGGACTCC. Translating gives CASRDRVDS. The CDR3 in its entirety is CASRDRVDSDYTF.

This clone was observed a few times. Mouse gene names apply. The read is 4 residues too short to cover the CDR3 end, so that end is filled in from the germline J gene. This chain connects TRBV13-2 to TRBJ1-4; 12 bases map to TRBD1. The CDR3 has 15 amino acids. Germline loops: CDR1 NNHNN, CDR2 SYGAGS (reference sequence). The CDR3 bases that were read are TGTGCCAGCGGTGGGGACAGGGGGCAGGGCGAA. It codes for CASGGDRGQGE. The CDR3, in full, reads CASGGDRGQGERLFF.

This clone has just a few counts. Gene names are the mouse ones. The read terminates 4 residues before the CDR3 end, so the remaining end is supplied by the germline J gene. The chain joins TRBV1 to TRBJ1-2; D is possibly TRBD1 (6 bases). Germline CDR1 NSQYPW, CDR2 LRSPGD (reference sequence). The CDR3 loop spans 13 amino acids. Partial CDR3 DNA: TGCACCTGCAGTGCAGACCACAGGGAC. Its translation: CTCSADHRD. The CDR3 in full is CTCSADHRDDYTF.

Comment on this clone: Genes and germline are mouse. Read data end 4 residues before the CDR3 end; the end is taken from the germline J gene. The rearrangement joins TRBV13-3 to TRBJ2-5; TRBD2 matches 13 bases. The CDR3 is 16 amino acids. Per germline, CDR1 NNHDY and CDR2 SYVADS. Trimming at V came to 3 bases and at J to 1 base, leaving 2 bases not matched to a gene. CDR3 DNA, as far as it was read: TGTGCCAGCAGTGGGGACTGGGGGGGACACCAAGAC. This codes for CASSGDWGGHQD. The entire CDR3 reads CASSGDWGGHQDTQYF.

This clone was detected only a few times. Genes and germline are mouse. Incomplete CDR3 DNA: TGTGCCAGCAGTATAAGGGGGCTTGCAGAA. It translates to CASSIRGLAE. The full CDR3 reads CASSIRGLAETLYF. The V gene is TRBV19, the J gene TRBJ2-3, with a tentative D call TRBD1 (7 bases). The missing CDR3 end, 4 residues past where the read stops, is filled in from the germline J gene. CDR3 length: 14 amino acids. The V end was cut by 1 base, the J end by 2 bases, with 8 bases between. Looked up from germline, CDR1 is FNHDT and CDR2 is SITEND (reference sequence). Based on the CDR3 plus reference TRBV19 and TRBJ2-3, the full variable domain is GGIITQTPKFLIGQEGQKLTLKCQQNFNHDTMYWYRQDSGKGLRLIYYSITENDLQKGDLSEGYDASREKKSSFSLTVTSAQKNEMAVFLCASSIRGLAETLYFGSGTRLTVL.

Only a few counts were recorded for this clone. Genes here carry mouse names. The sequence runs out 4 residues before the end of the CDR3; the remainder is reconstructed from the germline J gene. The chain joins TRBV13-3 to TRBJ1-4; 9 bases agree with TRBD1. The CDR3 contains 13 residues. Germline V gives CDR1 NNHDY, CDR2 SYVADS. The covered CDR3 bases are TGTGCCAGCAGTCCGGACAGGGGCGAA. Amino acid sequence: CASSPDRGE. The CDR3, in full, reads CASSPDRGERLFF.

This clone was seen a handful of times. Gene and germline names: mouse. The read falls 4 residues short of the CDR3 end, and the missing part is taken from the germline J gene. V usage is TRBV1 and J usage is TRBJ2-7; tentative D call: TRBD1 (7 bases). The CDR3 contains 15 residues. Germline V gives CDR1 NSQYPW, CDR2 LRSPGD (reference sequence). V was trimmed by 0 bases and J by 0 bases, leaving 9 bases between them. Partial CDR3 DNA: TGCACCTGCAGTGCAGATAAGGGGGCCTCCTAT. Amino acid sequence: CTCSADKGASY. The full CDR3 protein reads CTCSADKGASYEQYF.

This clone has just a few counts. Germline and genes: mouse. CDR3 in amino acids: CASSGGAYAEQFF. Partial CDR3 DNA: TGTGCCAGCTCGGGGGGGGCCTATGCT. The chain links TRBV13-3 to TRBJ2-1, with 8 bases matching TRBD2. The read terminates 4 residues before the CDR3 end, so the remaining end is supplied by the germline J gene. Looked up from germline, CDR1 is NNHDY and CDR2 is SYVADS. The CDR3 extends over 13 amino acids. V was clipped by 7 bases and J by 3 bases; unmatched bases: 3.

This clone was observed a handful of times. Germline and genes here are mouse. The read terminates 4 residues before the CDR3 end, so the remaining end is supplied by the germline J gene. The V and J genes are TRBV13-3 and TRBJ2-1, with 11 bases matching TRBD2. The V gene's germline CDR1 is NNHDY and CDR2 SYVADS. This CDR3 has 16 amino acids. V lost 0 bases and J lost 2; bases outside the gene matches: 1. This CDR3 is CASSDDWGGHYAEQFF. CDR3 DNA (partial): TGTGCCAGCAGTGATGACTGGGGGGGCCACTATGCT.

As for this clone: The germline and genes are mouse ones. From the germline J gene comes the end of the CDR3, since the read stops 4 residues before it. The chain joins TRBV16 to TRBJ2-7; the match to TRBD1 covers 11 bases. Germline CDR1 SGHSA, CDR2 FRNQAP. The CDR3 runs 14 residues. The V and J ends lost 4 bases and 2 bases, in that order; junction bases with no gene match: 1. The CDR3 here is CASSSGQGAYEQYF. The CDR3 DNA, read in part, is TGTGCAAGCAGCTCGGGACAGGGGGCCTAT. Full variable domain (remainder filled in from reference TRBV16 and TRBJ2-7): NAGVIQTPRHKVTGKGQEATLWCEPISGHSAVFWYRQTIVQGLEFLTYFRNQAPIDDSGMPKERFSAQMPNQSHSTLKIQSTQPQDSAVYLCASSSGQGAYEQYFGPGTRLTVL.

Turning to this clone: Germline and genes here are mouse. The CDR3 extends 4 residues past the end of the read, so its final part is completed from the germline J gene. The V and J genes are TRBV14 and TRBJ2-5, with 8 bases identical to TRBD1. This CDR3 is 14 amino acids long. V lost 4 bases and J lost 2; bases outside the gene matches: 3. The germline CDR1 and CDR2 sequences are SGHDT and FRDEAV. The CDR3 sequence: CASSPGGFQDTQYF. Partial CDR3 DNA: TGTGCCAGCAGTCCAGGGGGCTTCCAAGAC.

As regards this clone: The gene names here belong to mouse. The read gets to within 4 residues of the CDR3 end, and the germline J gene fills in the rest. The chain is built from TRBV19 and TRBJ1-1, with 8 bases fitting TRBD1. The germline CDR1 and CDR2 sequences are FNHDT and SITEND (reference sequence). The ends lost 5 bases at V and 0 bases at J; junction bases unmatched: 6. CDR3 length: 15 amino acids. The covered CDR3 bases are TGTGCCAGCAGCCCCCCACAGGGGGCAAACACA. It yields the protein CASSPPQGANT. In full, the CDR3 reads CASSPPQGANTEVFF.

This clone was detected only a few times. All gene names here are mouse names. The DNA ends 4 residues before the CDR3 does, and the rest of the CDR3 is filled in from the germline J gene. This chain connects TRBV13-3 to TRBJ2-1, with TRBD2 matching 10 bases. The V and J ends lost 0 bases and 0 bases, in that order; junction bases with no gene match: 3. This CDR3 spans 17 amino acids. Germline CDR1 NNHDY, CDR2 SYVADS. The covered CDR3 bases are TGTGCCAGCAGTGATGACTGGGGGGGACTTAACTATGCT. Protein: CASSDDWGGLNYA. The CDR3 as a whole reads CASSDDWGGLNYAEQFF.

Worth noting for this clone: The gene names here belong to mouse. The CDR3 is cut off 4 residues early in the read; its end comes from the germline J gene. The chain joins TRBV1 to TRBJ2-2; D may be TRBD1 (6 bases). Deletions cut 0 bases from V and 2 bases from J, with 10 bases between. The germline V gene encodes CDR1 NSQYPW and CDR2 LRSPGD (reference sequence). CDR3 length equals 16 residues. The part of the CDR3 DNA that was read is TGCACCTGCAGTGCAGATAGAAGGGGGAACACCGGG. Protein: CTCSADRRGNTG. The complete CDR3 reads CTCSADRRGNTGQLYF.

This clone has only a few counts. Mouse gene names and germline throughout. The read gets to within 4 residues of the CDR3 end, and the germline J gene fills in the rest. V and J are TRBV13-3 and TRBJ2-4, with D perhaps TRBD1 (6 bases). V lost 6 bases and J lost 3, with 11 bases in between. Per the germline V gene, CDR1 is NNHDY and CDR2 is SYVADS. CDR3 length: 13 amino acids. The CDR3 is CASTEQGQNTLYF. The covered CDR3 bases are TGTGCCAGCACCGAACAGGGCCAAAAC.